Detailed here is one T cell receptor beta chain. The antigen remains unidentified. J gave up 2 bases and V 6 bases, and 6 bases lay outside the gene matches. This CDR3 region has 16 residues. The data belong to a study of T-cell reconstitution after alpha-beta-depleted transplantation in children. The library targeted TCRbeta and was prepared with unique molecular identifiers. TCRdb re-called the PCR reads through MiXCR, storing one row per CDR3 protein. Seen here are 120,000 to 150,000 distinct CDR3 sequences, about 8.8% observed once, and the top ten hold 15% to 20%. General study findings and limits: The study reportedly traced alpha-beta T cells about two months after transplant to several hundred expanded graft clones.

This specimen was PBMCs, mostly from graft donor cells, taken 180 days after TCRalphabeta/CD19-depleted stem cell transplant. V and J are TRBV12-3 or TRBV12-4 and TRBJ2-3, with 12 bases lining up with TRBD2. This receptor was taken from a female patient aged 2 to 10 who had a stem cell transplant for congenital amegakaryocytic thrombocytopenia, so the T cells may come from the graft donor. The CDR3 protein is CASSRLAGASTDTQYF. The CDR3 region has the DNA TGTGCCAGCAGCCGACTAGCGGGGGCCTCCACAGATACGCAGTATTTT.